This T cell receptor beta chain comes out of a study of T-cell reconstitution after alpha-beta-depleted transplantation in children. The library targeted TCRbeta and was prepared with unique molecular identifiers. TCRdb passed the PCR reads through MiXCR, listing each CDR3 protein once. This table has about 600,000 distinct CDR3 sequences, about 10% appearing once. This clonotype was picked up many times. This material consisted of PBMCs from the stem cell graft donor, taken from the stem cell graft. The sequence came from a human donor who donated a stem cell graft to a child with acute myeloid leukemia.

The CDR3 sequence: CSAREGTANNEQFF. CDR3 nucleotides: TGCAGTGCTAGAGAGGGGACAGCTAACAATGAGCAGTTCTTC. The chain carries TRBV20-1 and TRBJ2-1; 7 bases agree with TRBD1. The CDR3 covers 14 residues. V lost 0 bases, J lost 5 bases, and 4 bases stayed unmatched. Per germline, CDR1 DFQATT and CDR2 SNEGSKA (reference sequence).